A single sample is the source of the 2 T cell receptor beta chains below, sequenced in a study of cytomegalovirus exposure and HLA in healthy donors. The PCR had 60 Vbeta and 13 Jbeta primers. Clones were sequenced by immunoSEQ multiplex PCR, and TCRdb holds only the in-frame ones, with some missing. The table shows about 120,000 clones, with around 79% occurring only once. Sequencing was performed on PBMCs. The receptors derive from a woman under 30 in good health and CMV-seronegative.

This sequence joins TRBV30 and TRBJ1-1; 8 nucleotides agree with TRBD1. Germline V CDR1 and CDR2: GTSNPN, SVGIG (reference sequence). Trimming took 4 bases from V and 11 from J; bases not matched to a gene: 9. This CDR3 contains 12 residues. The CDR3 reads CAWTTGAPLAFF. Written as DNA, the CDR3 is TGTGCCTGGACGACAGGGGCACCGTTGGCTTTCTTT. Based on the CDR3 plus reference TRBV30 and TRBJ1-1, the full variable domain is SQTIHQWPATLVQPVGSPLSLECTVEGTSNPNLYWYRQAAGRGLQLLFYSVGIGQISSEVPQNLSASRPQDRQFILSSKKLLLSDSGFYLCAWTTGAPLAFFGQGTRLTVV.

This clone was found once. In DNA, the CDR3 is TGTGCCAGTAGTTTGGGACTAGCCCCTAATGAGCAGTTCTTC. Encoded protein: CASSLGLAPNEQFF. This chain connects TRBV19 to TRBJ2-1; 9 bases match TRBD2. Per germline, CDR1 LNHDA and CDR2 SQIVND (reference sequence). CDR3 size: 14 residues. The V segment lost 5 bases and the J segment 7 bases; nucleotides outside the gene matches: 6. Looking up the rest from reference TRBV19 and TRBJ2-1 gives the full variable domain: DGGITQSPKYLFRKEGQNVTLSCEQNLNHDAMYWYRQDPGQGLRLIYYSQIVNDFQKGDIAEGYSVSREKKESFPLTVTSAQKNPTAFYLCASSLGLAPNEQFFGPGTRLTVL.